This T cell receptor (beta chain) was obtained from a study of blood T cell repertoires in COVID-19. Study overall: The cDNA or gDNA used as material had been derived from T cells, B-cell-depleted T cells, or PBMCs.

Here immunoSEQ multiplex PCR was the method, and the copy in TCRdb shows in-frame clones only, minus some. Among under 200,000 clones, under 95% were seen once, and the ten largest hold around 5%. CDR1 MNHEY and CDR2 SMNVEV come from the germline V gene (reference sequence). Between the trimmed V and J ends, which lost 2 bases and 4 bases, there was a span of 15 bases. The CDR3 length is 17 residues. The sequence derives from a man aged 18 to 30 with COVID-19, enrolled during active disease. The sample was peripheral blood. The chain links TRBV27 to TRBJ2-6; D uncertain. DNA of the CDR3: TGTGCCAGCAGTTTAATCGACGGGTTCCCAGGGGCCAACGTCCTGACTTTC. Translating gives CASSLIDGFPGANVLTF. Full variable domain (rest looked up from reference TRBV27 and TRBJ2-6): EAQVTQNPRYLITVTGKKLTVTCSQNMNHEYMSWYRQDPGLGLRQIYYSMNVEVTDKGDVPEGYKVSRKEKRNFPLILESPSPNQTSLYFCASSLIDGFPGANVLTFGAGSRLTVL.